This TCR beta chain was observed in a study of T-cell reconstitution after alpha-beta-depleted transplantation in children. The CDR3 has 15 residues. The germline V gene has CDR1 SGHRS and CDR2 YFSETQ. With 1 base removed from V and 0 bases from J, the gap between germline ends came to 10 bases. Preparation of the TCRbeta library used unique molecular identifiers. MiXCR, run by TCRdb on the PCR reads, gives a single entry per CDR3 protein. This sample has just under 350,000 distinct CDR3 sequences; around 15% occur once, and the top ten carry around 41%. The source was PBMCs, mostly from graft donor cells, collected 360 days after TCRalphabeta/CD19-depleted stem cell transplant. This clonotype originated in a male patient under 10 years old who had a stem cell transplant for acute lymphoblastic leukemia, so the T cells may come from the graft donor. The gene calls are TRBV5-1 and TRBJ2-5; D ambiguous. CDR3: CASSLTPEYQETQYF. The CDR3 DNA sequence: TGCGCCAGCAGCTTGACTCCCGAGTACCAAGAGACCCAGTACTTC.